The clone carrying this TCR beta chain occurred many times. Its antigen is undetermined. The record originates from a study of identical twins. One entry per CDR3 protein results from TCRdb running MiXCR on the 5' RACE reads. The sample shows 1.5 million or so distinct CDR3 sequences, less than 40% of them seen only once. The CDR3 has 17 amino acids. Germline V gene sequence: CDR1 DFQATT, CDR2 SNEGSKA (reference sequence). The V end lost 2 bases, the J end lost 3 bases, and 20 bases lay between the germline ends. Study-wide results and limits: Invariant T cells like MAIT and iNKT could partly confound the zero-insertion analyses. Out-of-frame TCR alpha sharing in monozygotic twins exceeded recombination model predictions.

The rearrangement links TRBV20-1 to TRBJ2-1, with D tentatively TRBD1 or TRBD2 (5 bases each). This TCR was sampled from a newborn girl in good health. Sequenced sample: cord blood. The CDR3 DNA reads as TGCAGTGCTAGAAACCGTTGGGGGACCGAAAACTACAATGAGCAGTTCTTC. It specifies CSARNRWGTENYNEQFF.